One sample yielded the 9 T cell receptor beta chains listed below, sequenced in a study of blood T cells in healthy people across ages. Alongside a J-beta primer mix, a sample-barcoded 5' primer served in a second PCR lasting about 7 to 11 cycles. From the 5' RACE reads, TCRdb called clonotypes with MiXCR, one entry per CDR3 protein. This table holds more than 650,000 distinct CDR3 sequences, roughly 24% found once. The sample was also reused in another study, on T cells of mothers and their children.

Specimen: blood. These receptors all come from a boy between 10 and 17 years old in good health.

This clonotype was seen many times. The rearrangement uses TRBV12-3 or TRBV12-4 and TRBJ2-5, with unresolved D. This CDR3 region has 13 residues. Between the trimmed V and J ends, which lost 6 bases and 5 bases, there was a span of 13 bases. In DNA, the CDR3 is TGTGCCAGCAGCTTTTCCCTGGGGGAGACCCAGTACTTC. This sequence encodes CASSFSLGETQYF.

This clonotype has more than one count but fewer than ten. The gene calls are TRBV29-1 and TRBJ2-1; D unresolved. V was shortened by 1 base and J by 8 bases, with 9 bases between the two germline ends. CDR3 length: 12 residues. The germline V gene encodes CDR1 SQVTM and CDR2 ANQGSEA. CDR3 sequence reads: CSVEGQGHEQFF. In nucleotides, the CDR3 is TGCAGCGTTGAAGGTCAAGGGCATGAGCAGTTCTTC.

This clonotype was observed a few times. CDR3 DNA: TGCAGCGTGCCGGGACAGGCTAGAGAGACCCAGTACTTC. This encodes CSVPGQARETQYF. The rearrangement joins TRBV29-1 to TRBJ2-5, with 8 bases matching TRBD1. V dropped 6 bases and J dropped 4; count of bases not matched to a gene: 7. Germline V gene lookup returns CDR1 SQVTM and CDR2 ANQGSEA. The length of the CDR3 is 13 residues.

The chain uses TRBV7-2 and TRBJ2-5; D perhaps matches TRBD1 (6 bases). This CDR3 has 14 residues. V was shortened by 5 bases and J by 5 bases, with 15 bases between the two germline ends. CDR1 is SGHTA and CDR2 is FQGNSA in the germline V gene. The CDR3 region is CASSGDIDGETQYF. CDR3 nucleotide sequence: TGTGCCAGCAGCGGGGACATTGATGGGGAGACCCAGTACTTC.

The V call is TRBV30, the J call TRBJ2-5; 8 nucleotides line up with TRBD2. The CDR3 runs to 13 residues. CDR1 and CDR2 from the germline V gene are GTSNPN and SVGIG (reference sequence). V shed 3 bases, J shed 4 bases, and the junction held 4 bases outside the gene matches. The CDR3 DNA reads TGTGCCTGGAGCGGGGGGGCCGGAGAGACCCAGTACTTC. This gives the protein CAWSGGAGETQYF.

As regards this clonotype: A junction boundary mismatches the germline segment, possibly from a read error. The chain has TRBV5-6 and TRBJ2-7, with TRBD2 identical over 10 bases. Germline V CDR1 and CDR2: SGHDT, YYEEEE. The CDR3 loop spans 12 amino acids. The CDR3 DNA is TGTGCCAGCAGACATACTAGCGGGGACAACCTCTTC. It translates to CASRHTSGDNLF.

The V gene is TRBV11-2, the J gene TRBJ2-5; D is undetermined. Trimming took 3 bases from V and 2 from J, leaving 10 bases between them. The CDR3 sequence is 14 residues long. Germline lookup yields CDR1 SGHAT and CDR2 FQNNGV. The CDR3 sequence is CASSFFSAQETQYF. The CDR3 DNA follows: TGTGCCAGCAGCTTTTTCTCAGCTCAAGAGACCCAGTACTTC.

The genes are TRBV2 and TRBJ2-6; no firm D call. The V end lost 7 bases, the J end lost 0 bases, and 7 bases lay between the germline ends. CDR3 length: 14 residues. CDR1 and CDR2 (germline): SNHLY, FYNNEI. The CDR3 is CASKTDSGANVLTF. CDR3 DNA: TGTGCCAGCAAAACCGACTCTGGGGCCAACGTCCTGACTTTC.

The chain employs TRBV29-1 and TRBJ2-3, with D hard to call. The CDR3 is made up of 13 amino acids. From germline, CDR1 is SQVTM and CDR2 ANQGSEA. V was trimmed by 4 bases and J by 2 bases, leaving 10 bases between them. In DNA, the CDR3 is TGCAGCGTTGTCGGCAGGTCCACAGATACGCAGTATTTT. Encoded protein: CSVVGRSTDTQYF.